This TCR beta chain appears in the sequencing data of a study of OX40 agonist ivuxolimab in advanced cancers. About the research overall: Patients were treated with intravenous ivuxolimab, dosed at 0.01 to 10 mg/kg and infused every 2 weeks. The dose-escalation cohort had hepatocellular carcinoma, melanoma, renal cell or head and neck cancer.

Study-level points and caveats: Expanded clones belonging to CD8+ T cells outnumbered, on average, those of CD4+. Antigen targets of the expanded peripheral T cells went undetermined.

Generated by immunoSEQ multiplex PCR, the TCRdb table keeps only in-frame clones and is missing some. The top ten clones hold 0.9% to 1.2% of a sample with around 150,000 clones, about 93% of them seen once. About this clone itself: Its specificity is unknown.

The CDR3 loop spans 16 amino acids. With 3 bases clipped from V and 1 base from J, the junction kept 7 bases outside the gene matches. Germline V gene lookup returns CDR1 SGDLS and CDR2 YYNGEE. The source of this sequence is an adult with an advanced solid tumor such as melanoma, head and neck, liver or kidney cancer. The sequenced sample was CD4+ or CD8+ T cells sorted from blood, obtained in a trial of the OX40 agonist ivuxolimab. This chain joins TRBV9 and TRBJ2-3; 8 bases agree with TRBD1. The CDR3 protein is CASSAGQGQGTDTQYF. CDR3 bases: TGTGCCAGCAGCGCCGGTCAGGGACAGGGCACAGATACGCAGTATTTT.